Given below is one T cell receptor beta chain in context. Sequencing was performed with immunoSEQ multiplex PCR; in TCRdb, only in-frame clones are kept and a portion is missing. Among approximately 400,000 clones listed, over 90% were seen once. The data stem from a study of shared T cell receptors in the human thymus. Trimming left V 8 bases short and J 8 bases short, with 3 bases between. The CDR3 runs 8 residues. Germline CDR1 and CDR2: MNHEY and SVGAGI. The specimen was thymocytes. The chain employs TRBV6-5 and TRBJ2-5; D gene uncertain. This TCR derives from a human donor. This CDR3 is CASGTQYF. The CDR3 bases are TGTGCCAGCGGAACCCAGTACTTC.